What follows describes a single TCR beta chain. Its cognate antigen is unknown. This entry comes from a study of post-analysis software for immune sequencing data. Whole-study results and caveats: With TRBV5-6, TRBV5-1 and TRBV20-1 included, about five TRBV segments were more frequent in patients than in controls.

The CDR3 contains 14 residues. V gave up 2 bases and J gave up 5 bases, with 13 bases separating them. Germline assignment: CDR1 SGHKS and CDR2 YYEKEE (reference sequence). Incorporated into the TCR beta cDNA libraries were unique molecular identifiers, which served to reduce PCR and sequencing biases. MiXCR was run by TCRdb on the PCR reads, yielding one entry per CDR3 protein. The repertoire holds about 160,000 distinct CDR3 sequences, with roughly 35% as singletons. The V call is TRBV5-5, the J call TRBJ2-5; D is ambiguous. This receptor was obtained from a girl aged 10 to 17 with multiple sclerosis. The specimen was blood, collected after autologous hematopoietic stem cell transplantation. This CDR3 reads CASSLAPLTETQYF. The CDR3 DNA is TGTGCCAGCAGCTTAGCCCCCCTGACGGAGACCCAGTACTTC. Full variable domain (remainder filled in from reference TRBV5-5 and TRBJ2-5): DAGVTQSPTHLIKTRGQQVTLRCSPISGHKSVSWYQQVLGQGPQFIFQYYEKEERGRGNFPDRFSARQFPNYSSELNVNALLLGDSALYLCASSLAPLTETQYFGPGTRLLVL.